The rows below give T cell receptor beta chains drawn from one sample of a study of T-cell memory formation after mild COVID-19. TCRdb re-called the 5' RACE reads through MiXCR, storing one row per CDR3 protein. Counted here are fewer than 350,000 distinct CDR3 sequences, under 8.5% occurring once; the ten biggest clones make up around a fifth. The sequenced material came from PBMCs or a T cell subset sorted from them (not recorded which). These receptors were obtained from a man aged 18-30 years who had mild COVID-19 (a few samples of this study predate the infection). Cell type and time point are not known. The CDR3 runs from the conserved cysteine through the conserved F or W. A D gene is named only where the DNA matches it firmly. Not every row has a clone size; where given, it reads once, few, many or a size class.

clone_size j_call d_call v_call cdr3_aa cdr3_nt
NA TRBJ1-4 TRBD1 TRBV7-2 CASSSRQGGEKLFF TGTGCCAGCAGCTCGCGACAGGGAGGGGAAAAACTGTTTTTT
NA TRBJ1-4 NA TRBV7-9 CASSFRGEKLFF TGTGCCAGCAGCTTTCGGGGGGAAAAACTGTTTTTT
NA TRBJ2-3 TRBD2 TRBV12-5 CASGLVRSGGADTQYF TGTGCTAGTGGTTTGGTACGGAGCGGGGGGGCAGATACGCAGTATTTT
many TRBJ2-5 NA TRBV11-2 CASHRGGETQYF TGTGCCAGTCACCGGGGTGGAGAGACCCAGTACTTC
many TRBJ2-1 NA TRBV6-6 CASSALGPNEQFF TGTGCCAGCAGTGCCCTGGGCCCAAATGAGCAGTTCTTC
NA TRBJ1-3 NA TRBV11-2 CASSSTGGYRIGNTIYF TGTGCCAGCAGCTCGACGGGTGGGTACCGGATTGGAAACACCATATATTTT
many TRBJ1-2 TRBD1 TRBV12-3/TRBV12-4 CASSQDRFFRYTF TGTGCCAGCAGCCAGGACAGGTTTTTCCGCTACACCTTC
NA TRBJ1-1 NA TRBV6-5 CASKVGDYTEAFF TGTGCCAGCAAAGTTGGCGACTACACTGAAGCTTTCTTT
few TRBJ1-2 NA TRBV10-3 CAIGAGNYYGYTF TGTGCCATCGGGGCGGGGAACTATTATGGCTACACCTTC
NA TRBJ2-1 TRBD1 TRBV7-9 CASSSPATGVNEQFF TGTGCCAGCAGCTCACCCGCTACAGGGGTGAATGAGCAGTTCTTC
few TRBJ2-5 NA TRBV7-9 CASSLAARLTETQYF TGTGCCAGCAGCTTAGCGGCTAGGTTGACAGAGACCCAGTACTTC
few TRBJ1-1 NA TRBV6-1 CASRRNQNTEAFF TGTGCCAGCAGGAGAAACCAGAACACTGAAGCTTTCTTT
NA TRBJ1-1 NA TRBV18 CASSPEPPVHYTEAFF TGTGCCAGCTCACCCGAACCACCGGTACACTACACTGAAGCTTTCTTT
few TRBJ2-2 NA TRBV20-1 CSADDTGTSGELFF TGCAGTGCGGATGATACCGGGACCTCCGGGGAGCTGTTTTTT
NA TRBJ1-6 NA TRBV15 CATSRDRDSPLHF TGTGCCACCAGCAGAGATCGAGATTCACCCCTCCACTTT
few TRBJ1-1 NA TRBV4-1 CASSQELGAALITEAFF TGCGCCAGCAGCCAAGAATTGGGCGCCGCATTAATCACTGAAGCTTTCTTT
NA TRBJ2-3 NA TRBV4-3 CASSQDQRVGRLHSTDTQYF TGCGCCAGCAGCCAAGACCAGCGGGTCGGTAGACTCCATAGCACAGATACGCAGTATTTT
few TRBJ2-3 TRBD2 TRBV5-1 CASSRLLTSSTDTQYF TGCGCCAGCAGCCGACTCCTGACTAGCAGCACAGATACGCAGTATTTT
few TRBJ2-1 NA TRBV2 CASRREVEQFF TGTGCCAGCAGGAGAGAAGTCGAGCAGTTCTTC
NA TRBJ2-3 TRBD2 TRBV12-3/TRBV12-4 CASSLRLAEVTDTQYF TGTGCCAGCAGCCTCAGACTAGCGGAGGTCACAGATACGCAGTATTTT
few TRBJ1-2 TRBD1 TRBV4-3 CASSQGAQGWGGYTF TGCGCCAGCAGCCAAGGGGCACAGGGGTGGGGTGGCTACACCTTC
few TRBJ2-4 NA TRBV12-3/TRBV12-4 CASSLSFAKNIQYF TGTGCCAGCAGTTTATCTTTCGCCAAAAACATTCAGTACTTC
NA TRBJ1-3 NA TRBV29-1 CSVADRSGNTIYF TGCAGCGTTGCCGACAGGTCTGGAAACACCATATATTTT
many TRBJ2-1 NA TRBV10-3 CAISGGPSYNEQFF TGTGCCATCAGTGGGGGTCCTTCCTACAATGAGCAGTTCTTC
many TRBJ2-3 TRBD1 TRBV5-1 CASSLDRTTTDTQYF TGCGCCAGCAGTCTGGACAGGACCACCACAGATACGCAGTATTTT
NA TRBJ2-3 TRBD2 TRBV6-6 CASSPSGGVVPDTQYF TGTGCCAGCAGTCCTAGCGGGGGGGTAGTTCCAGATACGCAGTATTTT
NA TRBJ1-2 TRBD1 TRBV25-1 CASSGPGTVYGYTF TGTGCCAGCAGTGGCCCCGGGACAGTCTATGGCTACACCTTC
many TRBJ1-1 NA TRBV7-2 CASSLGPLNTEAFF TGCGCCAGCAGCTTGGGACCTCTCAACACTGAAGCTTTCTTT
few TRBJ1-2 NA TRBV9 CASRVDSVKGNYGYTF TGTGCCAGCAGGGTTGACAGCGTAAAGGGCAACTATGGCTACACCTTC
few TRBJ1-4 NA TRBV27 CASSFAGGEKLFF TGTGCCAGCAGTTTTGCGGGCGGGGAAAAACTGTTTTTT
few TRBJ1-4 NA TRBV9 CASSVAAGHNEKLFF TGTGCCAGCAGCGTAGCGGCAGGGCATAATGAAAAACTGTTTTTT
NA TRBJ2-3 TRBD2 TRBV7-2 CASSLDLAGMGGTDTQYF TGTGCCAGCAGCTTAGACCTAGCGGGGATGGGGGGCACAGATACGCAGTATTTT
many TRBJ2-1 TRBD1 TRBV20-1 CSARARDRGSPANEQFF TGCAGTGCTAGGGCCCGGGACAGGGGGAGTCCCGCAAATGAGCAGTTCTTC
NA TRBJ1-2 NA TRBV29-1 CSVDEGPYGYTF TGCAGCGTTGACGAGGGGCCCTATGGCTACACCTTC
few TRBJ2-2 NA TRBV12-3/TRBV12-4 CASSFVTPNTGELFF TGTGCCAGCAGTTTCGTGACACCGAACACCGGGGAGCTGTTTTTT
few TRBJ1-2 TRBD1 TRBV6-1 CASRDRGRYGYTF TGTGCCAGCCGGGACAGGGGTCGATATGGCTACACCTTC
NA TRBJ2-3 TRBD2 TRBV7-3 CASSLDPGGITDTQYF TGTGCCAGCAGCTTGGATCCGGGGGGGATCACAGATACGCAGTATTTT
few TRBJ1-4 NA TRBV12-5 CASGLGRSNEKLFF TGTGCTAGTGGTTTGGGCAGATCTAATGAAAAACTGTTTTTT
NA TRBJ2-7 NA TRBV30 CAWDRRGAYEQYF TGTGCCTGGGACAGGAGAGGGGCCTACGAGCAGTACTTC
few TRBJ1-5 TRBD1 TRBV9 CASNLQGNSNQPQHF TGTGCCAGCAACCTACAGGGGAACAGCAATCAGCCCCAGCATTTT
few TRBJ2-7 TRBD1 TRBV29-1 CSAGGDRRYEQYF TGCAGCGCTGGCGGGGACAGGCGCTACGAGCAGTACTTC
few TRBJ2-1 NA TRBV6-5 CASTLSSGLNNEQFF TGTGCCAGCACCTTATCCAGCGGGCTTAACAATGAGCAGTTCTTC
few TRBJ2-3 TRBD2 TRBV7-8 CASSRSGGAGDTQYF TGTGCCAGCAGCCGGAGCGGGGGGGCGGGGGATACGCAGTATTTT
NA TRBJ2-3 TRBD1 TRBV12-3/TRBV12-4 CASSLGLTGADTQYF TGTGCCAGCAGTTTAGGCCTTACAGGGGCAGATACGCAGTATTTT
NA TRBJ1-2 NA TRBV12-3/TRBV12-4 CASSSRAAGYGYTF TGTGCCAGCAGCTCTAGGGCGGCTGGGTACGGCTACACCTTC
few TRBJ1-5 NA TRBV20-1 CSARGDMGNQPQHF TGCAGTGCTAGAGGAGATATGGGGAATCAGCCCCAGCATTTT
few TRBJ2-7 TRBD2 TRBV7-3 CASSLQAGAYEQYF TGTGCCAGCAGCTTGCAAGCGGGGGCCTACGAGCAGTACTTC
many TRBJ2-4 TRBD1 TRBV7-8 CASSLTHGQGENIQYF TGTGCCAGCAGCTTAACTCATGGACAGGGGGAAAACATTCAGTACTTC
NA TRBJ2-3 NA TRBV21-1 CASSYRDSKGTDTQYF TGTGCCAGCAGTTACCGGGACTCCAAAGGTACAGATACGCAGTATTTT
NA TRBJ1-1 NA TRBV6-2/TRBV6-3 CASSSDSLNTEAFF TGTGCCAGCAGTTCGGACAGTCTGAACACTGAAGCTTTCTTT
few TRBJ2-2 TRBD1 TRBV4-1 CASSPGTVRTGELFF TGCGCCAGCAGCCCGGGGACAGTCCGCACCGGGGAGCTGTTTTTT
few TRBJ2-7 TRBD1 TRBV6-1 CASRTRDRGPGEQYF TGTGCCAGCAGGACCCGGGACAGGGGTCCGGGAGAGCAGTACTTC
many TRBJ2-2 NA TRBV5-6 CASSYRGAGELFF TGTGCCAGCAGTTATAGGGGGGCCGGGGAGCTGTTTTTT
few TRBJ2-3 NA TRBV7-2 CASSLRETDTQYF TGTGCCAGCAGCTTACGGGAAACAGATACGCAGTATTTT
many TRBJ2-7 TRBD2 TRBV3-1 CASSQGAGVIPYEQYF TGTGCCAGCAGCCAAGGGGCGGGAGTAATCCCCTACGAGCAGTACTTC
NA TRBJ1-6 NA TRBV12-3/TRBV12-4 CASSFSRGNSPLHF TGTGCCAGCAGTTTTTCTCGGGGAAATTCACCCCTCCACTTT
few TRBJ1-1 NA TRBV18 CASSPKNQGVVQEAFF TGTGCCAGCTCACCAAAGAATCAGGGTGTGGTCCAAGAAGCTTTCTTT
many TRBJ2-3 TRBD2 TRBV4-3 CASSRGTSGVLSTDTQYF TGCGCCAGCAGCCGAGGGACTAGCGGGGTACTTAGCACAGATACGCAGTATTTT
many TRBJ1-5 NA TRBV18 CASSPIKHPGQPQHF TGTGCCAGCTCACCAATAAAACATCCGGGGCAGCCCCAGCATTTT
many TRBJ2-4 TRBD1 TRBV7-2 CASNPGQGQNIQYF TGTGCCAGCAATCCGGGACAGGGACAAAACATTCAGTACTTC